The clone carrying this TCR beta chain has a single count. Authors' data handling: The authors estimated nucleated cell counts from reference gene primer amplification. This table comes from immunoSEQ multiplex PCR, and its TCRdb copy is limited to in-frame clones, with some not included. V and J calls and clone size are given by that table; D and trimming were obtained from the DNA. The sample contains 250,000 to 300,000 clones, roughly 88% of which appear only once. The CDR3 is made up of 14 amino acids. Germline lookup yields CDR1 ENHRY and CDR2 SYGVKD. Unmatched junction bases numbered 2, after V lost 6 bases and J lost 4 bases. Enrolled through a virtual design, the participants were between roughly 18 and 90 years of age and came from some 25 US areas. Two negative PCRs, clearance, or symptom resolution characterized the recovered Cohort 3 donors. The record originates from a study of blood T cell repertoires in COVID-19.

Sequences were obtained from PBMCs or T cells enriched from blood (not recorded which). This receptor was taken from a woman aged 30 to 39 who had recovered from COVID-19. The chain couples TRBV10-3 to TRBJ1-3; 11 nucleotides agree with TRBD1. CDR3 loop: CAIRWTGGGNTIYF. The CDR3 nucleotides are TGTGCCATCAGATGGACAGGGGGCGGAAACACCATATATTTT.